These 9 T cell receptor beta chains were all obtained from the same sample, sequenced in a study of shared clonotypes between healthy human individuals (dated by TCRdb to about 2020). Library construction relied on the immunoSEQ multiplex PCR assay. The immuneACCESS repertoire file appears here via TCRdb, limited to in-frame rearrangements. These files lack a portion of the clones; in checked studies, under half of the deficit traces to unresolved V genes, and the cause of the others is not known. This sample comprises approximately 2.1 million clones, approximately 93% of them detected only once. The ten largest make up about 0.37% of the sample. The sample was naive CD4+ T cells from PBMCs. Per the publication, the cell subset or site label means: CD45RA+ positively selected. The receptors were gathered from a man younger than 35 in good health. Some clones in this sample may be carry-over from other donors' samples.

The rearrangement joins TRBV10-3 to TRBJ2-5, with D perhaps TRBD1 (5 bases). This CDR3 region has 13 residues. Between the trimmed V and J ends, which lost 6 bases and 1 base, there was a span of 9 bases. CDR1 is ENHRY and CDR2 is SYGVKD in the germline V gene. As DNA, the CDR3 is TGTGCCATCAGCCAGGGTGTCCAAGAGACCCAGTACTTC. It codes for CAISQGVQETQYF.

Comments on this clone: Without the conserved terminal phenylalanine or tryptophan, this CDR3 likely stems from a read error. J is TRBJ1-1 and V is TRBV6-1; D remains unclear. V was cut by 2 bases and J by 1 base, with 5 bases left in between. This CDR3 comprises 13 residues. In germline, CDR1 is MNHNS, CDR2 SASEGT. CDR3 region: CASSEWRNTEAFL. CDR3 coding DNA: TGTGCCAGCAGTGAATGGAGGAACACTGAAGCTTTCCTT.

The rearrangement links TRBV7-3 to TRBJ2-2; D not resolved. Germline assignment: CDR1 SGHTA and CDR2 FQGTGA. The CDR3 length is 14 residues. V was trimmed by 7 bases and J by 1 base, leaving 10 bases between them. The CDR3 loop reads CASMKHLNTGELFF. CDR3 bases: TGTGCCAGCATGAAACACTTGAACACCGGGGAGCTGTTTTTT.

The chain couples TRBV19 to TRBJ1-1; TRBD1 matches at 7 bases. J was trimmed by 2 bases and V by 8 bases; bases with no gene match: 11. This CDR3 comprises 15 residues. CDR1 and CDR2 (germline): LNHDA, SQIVND (reference sequence). The CDR3 region has the DNA TGTGCCAGTGGATTGGACAGGCGGGTAAACACTGAAGCTTTCTTT. It encodes CASGLDRRVNTEAFF.

This clone turned up a few times. The V gene is TRBV15, the J gene TRBJ1-1, with D hard to call. Per the germline V gene, CDR1 is LNHNV and CDR2 is YYDKDF (reference sequence). Trimming took 4 bases from V and 1 from J, leaving 7 bases between them. The CDR3 runs to 13 residues. In DNA, the CDR3 is TGTGCCACCAGCAAAAGTCCGAACACTGAAGCTTTCTTT. Translation: CATSKSPNTEAFF.

The genes are TRBV2 and TRBJ2-1; D tentatively reads TRBD1 or TRBD2 (5 bases each). V was shortened by 4 bases and J by 15 bases, with 13 bases between the two germline ends. CDR1 is SNHLY and CDR2 is FYNNEI in the germline V gene. This CDR3 contains 11 residues. CDR3 sequence reads: CASSGDGIPFF. The DNA for the CDR3 is TGTGCCAGCAGTGGGGACGGGATCCCGTTCTTC. Using reference TRBV2 and TRBJ2-1 for the parts outside the CDR3, the full variable domain is EPEVTQTPSHQVTQMGQEVILRCVPISNHLYFYWYRQILGQKVEFLVSFYNNEISEKSEIFDDQFSVERPDGSNFTLKIRSTKLEDSAMYFCASSGDGIPFFGPGTRLTVL.

This clone was counted once. The J gene is TRBJ2-2, the V gene TRBV5-8, with D possibly matching TRBD2 (5 bases). Looked up from germline, CDR1 is SGHTS and CDR2 is YDEGEE. Trimming left V 0 bases short and J 4 bases short, with 16 bases between. The CDR3 consists of 17 residues. The DNA for the CDR3 is TGTGCCAGCAGCTTGGTAAGAGGCAGGAGGCGCACCGGGGAGCTGTTTTTT. It is translated as CASSLVRGRRRTGELFF.

This chain's CDR3 is CASSVASGVTGELFF. The CDR3 DNA reads TGTGCCAGCAGCGTAGCTTCGGGAGTCACCGGGGAGCTGTTTTTT. The chain links TRBV9 to TRBJ2-2, with a possible D match to TRBD2 (6 bases). Trimming removed 0 bases at V and 4 bases at J, with 10 bases between. Germline CDR1 reads SGDLS; CDR2 reads YYNGEE. CDR3 length: 15 amino acids.

The gene calls are TRBV30 and TRBJ2-3; D not certain. The CDR3 extends over 15 amino acids. Germline values: CDR1 GTSNPN, CDR2 SVGIG (reference sequence). V was cut by 2 bases and J by 2 bases, with 14 bases left in between. The CDR3 DNA follows: TGTGCCTGGAGTCCGAAGGGTAGGACCACAGATACGCAGTATTTT. As protein: CAWSPKGRTTDTQYF. Full variable domain (remainder filled in from reference TRBV30 and TRBJ2-3): SQTIHQWPATLVQPVGSPLSLECTVEGTSNPNLYWYRQAAGRGLQLLFYSVGIGQISSEVPQNLSASRPQDRQFILSSKKLLLSDSGFYLCAWSPKGRTTDTQYFGPGTRLTVL.